This entry lists 15 T cell receptor beta chains sequenced from one sample in a study of blood T cell repertoires in COVID-19. Method: immunoSEQ multiplex PCR; TCRdb's copy keeps in-frame clones and lacks some. Here the sample spans some 240,000 clones, over 75% being singletons. Input material: peripheral blood. These receptors came from a human donor in a cohort sampled during active COVID-19.

V is TRBV28 and J is TRBJ2-7, with a possible D match to TRBD1 (5 bases). The CDR3 covers 12 residues. The germline V gene has CDR1 MDHEN and CDR2 SYDVKM. Trimming removed 8 bases from V and 3 bases from J, with 11 bases in between. CDR3 nucleotides: TGTGCCAGCCGACAGCCACTCTACGAGCAGTACTTC. This translates into CASRQPLYEQYF.

This sequence joins TRBV18 and TRBJ1-1, with 8 bases fitting TRBD1. Germline loops: CDR1 KGHSH, CDR2 LQKENI. The CDR3 runs 14 residues. V was pared by 5 bases and J by 1 base, with 3 bases of the junction left unmatched. CDR3 sequence: CASSIGTGNTEAFF. The CDR3 region has the DNA TGTGCCAGCTCAATCGGGACAGGGAACACTGAAGCTTTCTTT. The full variable domain, rest sourced from reference TRBV18 and TRBJ1-1, is NAGVMQNPRHLVRRRGQEARLRCSPMKGHSHVYWYRQLPEEGLKFMVYLQKENIIDESGMPKERFSAEFPKEGPSILRIQQVVRGDSAAYFCASSIGTGNTEAFFGQGTRLTVV.

The rearrangement links TRBV4-2 to TRBJ2-3; 8 nucleotides align to TRBD2. Trimming at V came to 0 bases and at J to 2 bases, leaving 7 bases not matched to a gene. The CDR3 extends over 17 amino acids. Looked up from germline, CDR1 is LGHNA and CDR2 is YNFKEQ. The CDR3, as DNA: TGTGCCAGCAGCCAAGATGGAAGTAGCGGGACCACAGATACGCAGTATTTT. Translated, it gives CASSQDGSSGTTDTQYF.

The chain joins TRBV4-2 to TRBJ1-2; a weak D match, TRBD1 (5 bases). Deletions cut 0 bases from V and 4 bases from J, with 12 bases between. The germline V gene has CDR1 LGHNA and CDR2 YNFKEQ. The CDR3 is 15 amino acids. The CDR3 spells CASSQEAQGLYGYTF. The CDR3 DNA is TGTGCCAGCAGCCAAGAAGCCCAGGGCCTCTATGGCTACACCTTC.

This sequence joins TRBV18 and TRBJ1-5, with TRBD1 matching over 7 bases. CDR3 size: 16 residues. The V gene's germline CDR1 is KGHSH and CDR2 LQKENI. V lost 2 bases and J lost 4; bases outside the gene matches: 8. CDR3 in DNA: TGTGCCAGCTCACCATACAGGGGCGGAGGGAATCAGCCCCAGCATTTT. Encoded protein: CASSPYRGGGNQPQHF.

The chain carries TRBV5-4 and TRBJ2-7; TRBD2 matches at 9 bases. This CDR3 has 13 residues. Germline values: CDR1 SGHNT, CDR2 YYREEE (reference sequence). V gave up 6 bases and J gave up 4 bases; unmatched junction bases: 5. The chain's CDR3 is CASTGTSQYEQYF. The CDR3 nucleotides read TGTGCCAGCACCGGGACTAGCCAATACGAGCAGTACTTC.

The V gene is TRBV6-6, the J gene TRBJ2-7; 11 bases agree with TRBD1. Germline lookup yields CDR1 MNHNY and CDR2 SVGAGI (reference sequence). V was clipped by 6 bases and J by 3 bases; unmatched bases: 7. The CDR3 has 15 residues. In DNA, the CDR3 is TGTGCCAGCAGATCAGACGGGACAGGGGGCTACGAGCAGTACTTC. It yields the protein CASRSDGTGGYEQYF.

V and J are TRBV6-5 and TRBJ1-2; D is undetermined. The CDR3 is made up of 12 amino acids. V was clipped by 8 bases and J by 8 bases, with 15 bases between them. The germline V gene has CDR1 MNHEY and CDR2 SVGAGI. This CDR3 reads CASSPLASGYTF. CDR3 sequence (DNA): TGTGCCAGCTCGCCCCTGGCATCCGGCTACACCTTC.

The rearrangement links TRBV7-9 to TRBJ2-5; D is perhaps TRBD2 (7 bases). The CDR3 is 16 residues long. Trimming pared 1 base from V and 7 bases from J, leaving 19 bases between. Germline CDR1 is SEHNR and CDR2 is FQNEAQ (reference sequence). CDR3 sequence reads: CASSLGGGARSWTQYF. CDR3 coding DNA: TGTGCCAGCAGCTTAGGAGGGGGGGCACGTTCGTGGACCCAGTACTTC.

The chain has TRBV7-8 and TRBJ2-1; 7 positions match TRBD1. CDR3 length: 16 residues. Germline V gives CDR1 SGHVS, CDR2 FQNEAQ. J lost 8 bases, V lost 5 bases, and 15 bases had no gene match. The CDR3 spells CASSPLVPTGIHEQFF. CDR3 DNA sequence: TGTGCCAGCAGCCCCCTAGTTCCGACAGGGATCCATGAGCAGTTCTTC.

The V and J genes are TRBV7-9 and TRBJ1-2, with 7 bases aligning to TRBD1. The CDR3 has 14 amino acids. Germline V gene data show CDR1 as SEHNR and CDR2 as FQNEAQ (reference sequence). V shed 1 base and J 6 bases; nucleotides not matched to a gene: 5. DNA for the CDR3: TGTGCCAGCAGCTTAGGGACAGGCGCTGATGGCTACACCTTC. Protein sequence: CASSLGTGADGYTF.

This chain joins TRBV27 and TRBJ1-1, with D maybe TRBD1 (5 bases). The V end lost 5 bases, the J end lost 4 bases, and 20 bases lay between the germline ends. The CDR3 totals 16 residues. Germline CDR1 reads MNHEY; CDR2 reads SMNVEV (reference sequence). DNA of the CDR3: TGTGCCAGCAGTCCCCGACCGTACGGGGGTAGCACTGAAGCTTTCTTT. It encodes CASSPRPYGGSTEAFF.

The genes are TRBV7-2 and TRBJ2-2; tentative D call: TRBD2 (6 bases). Trimming took 6 bases from V and 4 from J, leaving 12 bases between them. The germline CDR1 and CDR2 sequences are SGHTA and FQGNSA. The CDR3 has 14 amino acids. CDR3 region: CASRMMGGTGELFF. The CDR3 DNA is TGTGCCAGCAGGATGATGGGGGGCACCGGGGAGCTGTTTTTT.

The V call is TRBV4-2, the J call TRBJ2-7; 9 bases fit TRBD2. V dropped 3 bases and J dropped 2; count of bases not matched to a gene: 8. The CDR3 is made up of 16 amino acids. The germline V gene has CDR1 LGHNA and CDR2 YNFKEQ. The CDR3 nucleotides are TGTGCCAGCAGCCAGGGGCGGGGGGGGCTAGCCTACGAGCAGTACTTC. Translated, it gives CASSQGRGGLAYEQYF.

V gene TRBV15 combines with J gene TRBJ1-6; 7 bases map to TRBD1. The germline V gene encodes CDR1 LNHNV and CDR2 YYDKDF (reference sequence). This CDR3 has 14 amino acids. Trimming at V came to 8 bases and at J to 6 bases, leaving 7 bases not matched to a gene. The CDR3, as DNA: TGTGCCACCGGGATAGGGGGCTTTAATTCACCCCTCCACTTT. Its protein product is CATGIGGFNSPLHF.